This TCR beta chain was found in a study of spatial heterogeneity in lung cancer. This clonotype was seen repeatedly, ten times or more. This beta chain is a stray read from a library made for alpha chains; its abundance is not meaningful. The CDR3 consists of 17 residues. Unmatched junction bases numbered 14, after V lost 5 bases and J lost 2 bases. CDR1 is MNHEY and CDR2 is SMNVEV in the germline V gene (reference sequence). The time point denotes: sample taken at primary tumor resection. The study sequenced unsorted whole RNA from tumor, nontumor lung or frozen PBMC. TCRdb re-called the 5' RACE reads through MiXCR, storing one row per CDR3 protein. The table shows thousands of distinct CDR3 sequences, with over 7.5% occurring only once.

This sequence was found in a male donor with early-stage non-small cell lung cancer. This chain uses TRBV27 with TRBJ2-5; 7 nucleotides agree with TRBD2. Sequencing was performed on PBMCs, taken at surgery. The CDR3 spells CASSPLDRLAQQETQYF. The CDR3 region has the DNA TGTGCCAGCAGTCCCCTGGACCGACTAGCACAACAAGAGACCCAGTACTTC.